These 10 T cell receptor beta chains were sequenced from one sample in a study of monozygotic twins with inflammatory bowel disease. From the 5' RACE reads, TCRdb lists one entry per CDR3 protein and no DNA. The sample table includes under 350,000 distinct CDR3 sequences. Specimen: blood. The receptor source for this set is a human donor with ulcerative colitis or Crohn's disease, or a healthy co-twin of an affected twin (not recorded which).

The CDR3 loop is CAWCLGGASGETQYF. This sequence joins TRBV30 and TRBJ2-5; the D call from TCRdb, TRBD2, cannot be confirmed without DNA. This CDR3 spans 15 amino acids. Germline V gene data show CDR1 as GTSNPN and CDR2 as SVGIG (reference sequence).

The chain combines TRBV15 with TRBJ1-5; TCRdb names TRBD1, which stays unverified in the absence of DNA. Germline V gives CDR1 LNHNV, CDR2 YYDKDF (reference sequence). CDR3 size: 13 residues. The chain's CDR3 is CATTPGPGQPQHF.

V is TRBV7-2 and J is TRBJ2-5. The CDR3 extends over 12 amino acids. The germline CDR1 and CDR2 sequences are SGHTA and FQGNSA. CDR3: CASSSERETQYF.

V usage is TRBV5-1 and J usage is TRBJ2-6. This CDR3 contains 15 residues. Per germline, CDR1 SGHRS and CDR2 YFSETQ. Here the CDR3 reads CASSQQNSGANVLTF.

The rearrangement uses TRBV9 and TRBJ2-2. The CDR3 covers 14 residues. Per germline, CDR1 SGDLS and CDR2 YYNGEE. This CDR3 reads CASSAVSNTGELFF.

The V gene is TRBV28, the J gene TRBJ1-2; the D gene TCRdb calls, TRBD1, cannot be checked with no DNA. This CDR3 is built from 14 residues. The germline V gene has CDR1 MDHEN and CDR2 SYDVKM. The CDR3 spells CASSNYRANYGYTF.

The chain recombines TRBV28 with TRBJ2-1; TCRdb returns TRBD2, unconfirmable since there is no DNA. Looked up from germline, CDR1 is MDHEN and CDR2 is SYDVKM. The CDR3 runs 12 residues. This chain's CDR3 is CAAEGSFGEQFF.

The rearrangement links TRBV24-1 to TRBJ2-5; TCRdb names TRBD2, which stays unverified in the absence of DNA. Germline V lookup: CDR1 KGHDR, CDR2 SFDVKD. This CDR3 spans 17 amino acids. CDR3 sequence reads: CATSDSSGRAREETQYF.

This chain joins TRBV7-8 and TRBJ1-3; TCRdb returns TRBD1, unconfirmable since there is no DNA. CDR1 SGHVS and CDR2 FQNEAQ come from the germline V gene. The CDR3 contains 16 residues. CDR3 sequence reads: CASSLVGGFGGNTIYF.

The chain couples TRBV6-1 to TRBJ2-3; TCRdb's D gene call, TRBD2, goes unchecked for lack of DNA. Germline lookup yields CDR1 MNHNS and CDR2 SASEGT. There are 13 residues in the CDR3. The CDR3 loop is CASTPSLRDTQYF.